This T cell receptor (beta chain) was observed in a study of cytomegalovirus exposure and HLA in healthy donors. General observations from the study: The classifier, whose performance was assessed in both the original and validation cohorts, reportedly diagnosed cytomegalovirus status with high specificity and sensitivity. It was 150 to 200 TCR beta chains that were listed as cytomegalovirus-associated. Across donors, most TCRs were seen rarely, yet some public ones were widespread.

Only in-frame clones appear in the TCRdb table, and some are missing; sequencing was by immunoSEQ multiplex PCR. The sample holds some 320,000 clones; roughly 90% are singletons and the top ten take 1% to 1.5%. Germline trimming cut 5 bases from V and 1 base from J; bases unmatched to any gene: 4. Germline lookup yields CDR1 MNHEY and CDR2 SMNVEV (reference sequence). CDR3 length: 15 residues. In its sample, this clone was seen once. Antigen unknown. This clonotype was obtained from a woman younger than 45 in good health and CMV-seropositive. The sequencing sample was made of PBMCs. This sequence joins TRBV27 and TRBJ1-5, with 8 nucleotides matching TRBD1. CDR3 coding DNA: TGTGCCAGCAGTAAAACAGGGGGGAGCAATCAGCCCCAGCATTTT. The encoded protein is CASSKTGGSNQPQHF.